Presented here are 17 T cell receptor beta chains from one specimen sequenced in a study of blood T cell repertoires in COVID-19. Repertoires were generated with immunoSEQ multiplex PCR, while TCRdb's copy carries only in-frame clones and drops some. The data hold some 170,000 clones, with roughly 90% observed a single time. The source material was peripheral blood. These receptors were taken from a woman aged 50 to 60 with acute or convalescent COVID-19.

The chain employs TRBV5-1 and TRBJ2-3; TRBD1 aligns across 11 bases. V lost 3 bases and J lost 5; bases outside the gene matches: 5. The CDR3 covers 15 residues. The germline CDR1 and CDR2 sequences are SGHRS and YFSETQ. CDR3 coding DNA: TGCGCCAGCAGCTCCGGACAGGGGGCCGGAGATACGCAGTATTTT. Translating it yields CASSSGQGAGDTQYF. The entire variable domain, with the rest obtained from reference TRBV5-1 and TRBJ2-3, is as follows: KAGVTQTPRYLIKTRGQQVTLSCSPISGHRSVSWYQQTPGQGLQFLFEYFSETQRNKGNFPGRFSGRQFSNSRSEMNVSTLELGDSALYLCASSSGQGAGDTQYFGPGTRLTVL.

The CDR3 nucleotides are TGCGCCAGCACTCTTCCGGGAGTGAGTGAAAAACTGTTTTTT. Translating gives CASTLPGVSEKLFF. J is TRBJ1-4 and V is TRBV10-1, with unresolved D. From germline, CDR1 is WNHNN and CDR2 SYGVQD (reference sequence). The CDR3 spans 14 residues. Trimming removed 7 bases from V and 7 bases from J, with 16 bases in between.

The chain has TRBV27 and TRBJ2-6; maybe TRBD2 (6 bases). The CDR3 spans 18 residues. Between the trimmed V and J ends, which lost 6 bases and 0 bases, there was a span of 18 bases. CDR1 MNHEY and CDR2 SMNVEV come from the germline V gene (reference sequence). The CDR3 region is CASRTSASKNSGANVLTF. The CDR3 coding sequence is TGTGCCAGCAGGACTAGTGCCTCCAAGAACTCTGGGGCCAACGTCCTGACTTTC.

The genes are TRBV14 and TRBJ1-1; 8 nucleotides align to TRBD1. The V gene end was trimmed by 3 bases and the J gene end by 4 bases; junction bases not matched to a gene: 7. CDR1 SGHDN and CDR2 FVKESK come from the germline V gene. CDR3 length: 15 amino acids. CDR3: CASSQTRGPSTEAFF. CDR3 sequence (DNA): TGTGCCAGCAGCCAGACCAGGGGGCCATCCACTGAAGCTTTCTTT.

The chain recombines TRBV10-3 with TRBJ1-5; tentative D call: TRBD1 (5 bases). The CDR3 covers 14 residues. V gave up 7 bases and J gave up 1 base, with 11 bases separating them. Germline assignment: CDR1 ENHRY and CDR2 SYGVKD. The CDR3 bases are TGTGCCATCACAGGGCCCGCGAGCAATCAGCCCCAGCATTTT. Residues: CAITGPASNQPQHF.

This chain connects TRBV19 to TRBJ1-1, with unresolved D. Germline loops: CDR1 LNHDA, CDR2 SQIVND (reference sequence). Deletions cut 7 bases from V and 1 base from J, with 10 bases between. The CDR3 runs 13 residues. The CDR3 bases are TGTGCCAGTAATCCTACAGAGAACACTGAAGCTTTCTTT. It yields the protein CASNPTENTEAFF.

As regards this clone: The sample contains more than one DNA sequence encoding this CDR3. This rearrangement joins TRBV19 to TRBJ1-1; no clear D gene. The CDR3 sequence is 15 residues long. The V and J ends lost 0 bases and 1 base respectively, with 9 bases between them. Per germline, CDR1 LNHDA and CDR2 SQIVND (reference sequence). CDR3 region: CASSIEGSPNTEAFF. The DNA of the CDR3 is TGTGCCAGTAGTATAGAGGGCAGCCCGAACACTGAAGCTTTCTTT.

This chain joins TRBV6-5 and TRBJ1-3; TRBD1 is a possible D gene (5 bases). The CDR3 is 15 residues long. Germline V CDR1 and CDR2: MNHEY, SVGAGI. The V gene lost 2 bases and the J gene lost 2 bases, with 10 bases spanning the gap. In nucleotides, the CDR3 is TGTGCCAGCAGTTACGACCCAGGGACTGGAAACACCATATATTTT. Protein product: CASSYDPGTGNTIYF.

The genes are TRBV5-6 and TRBJ2-7; 7 bases are shared with TRBD2. Germline CDR1 is SGHDT and CDR2 is YYEEEE. V trimming: 6 bases; J trimming: 7 bases; junction bases outside the gene matches: 10. The CDR3 has 13 amino acids. The CDR3 DNA sequence: TGTGCCAGCACTAAGGGACTATCGTGGGAGCAGTACTTC. It specifies CASTKGLSWEQYF.

This sequence joins TRBV29-1 and TRBJ2-2, with D maybe TRBD1 (6 bases). This CDR3 has 15 amino acids. V shed 1 base and J shed 1 base, with 10 bases lying between them. Germline V gives CDR1 SQVTM, CDR2 ANQGSEA. The CDR3 DNA is TGCAGCGTTGAAGGTCCACAGGGGAACACCGGGGAGCTGTTTTTT. Residues: CSVEGPQGNTGELFF.

This clone was seen more than once but under ten times. The gene calls are TRBV6-5 and TRBJ1-6; 7 nucleotides align to TRBD1. Germline V gene sequence: CDR1 MNHEY, CDR2 SVGAGI. The junction had 5 bases not matched to a gene; V was cut back by 8 bases and J by 4 bases. The CDR3 totals 14 residues. This CDR3 reads CASWDRSYNSPLHF. CDR3 in DNA: TGTGCCAGCTGGGACAGAAGTTATAATTCACCCCTCCACTTT.

This chain uses TRBV21-1 with TRBJ2-1; the listed D gene, TRBD1, was not tested against the DNA. TRBV21-1 is shown as a pseudogene. This CDR3 comprises 16 residues. The CDR3 loop is CASSGPRSQAYNEQFF. The CDR3 DNA sequence: TGTGCCAGCAGCGGGCCCAGAAGTCAAGCCTACAATGAGCAGTTCTTC.

The V gene is TRBV11-2, the J gene TRBJ1-2, with D perhaps matching TRBD1 (6 bases). Trimming left V 2 bases short and J 3 bases short, with 10 bases between. The CDR3 extends over 14 amino acids. Germline V CDR1 and CDR2: SGHAT, FQNNGV. This CDR3 reads CASSLFQGYYGYTF. The CDR3 coding sequence is TGTGCCAGCAGCTTATTCCAGGGGTACTATGGCTACACCTTC. Full variable domain (rest looked up from reference TRBV11-2 and TRBJ1-2): EAGVAQSPRYKIIEKRQSVAFWCNPISGHATLYWYQQILGQGPKLLIQFQNNGVVDDSQLPKDRFSAERLKGVDSTLKIQPAKLEDSAVYLCASSLFQGYYGYTFGSGTRLTVV.

This clone appeared a few times. This sequence joins TRBV30 and TRBJ2-5; a weak D match, TRBD2 (7 bases). V was trimmed by 1 base and J by 5 bases, leaving 17 bases between them. Germline V CDR1 and CDR2: GTSNPN, SVGIG (reference sequence). The CDR3 length is 15 residues. In DNA, the CDR3 is TGTGCCTGGAGTGCGAGGAGGGGGGGCGGCGAGACCCAGTACTTC. As protein: CAWSARRGGGETQYF.

In its sample, this clone was seen once. The V call is TRBV5-4, the J call TRBJ2-7; 11 positions agree with TRBD2. This CDR3 region has 15 residues. V dropped 1 base and J dropped 1; count of bases not matched to a gene: 1. From germline, CDR1 is SGHNT and CDR2 YYREEE (reference sequence). This CDR3 is CASSLLAGGSYEQYF. Here the CDR3 DNA reads TGTGCCAGCAGCTTGCTAGCGGGAGGTTCCTACGAGCAGTACTTC. Looking up the rest from reference TRBV5-4 and TRBJ2-7 gives the full variable domain: ETGVTQSPTHLIKTRGQQVTLRCSSQSGHNTVSWYQQALGQGPQFIFQYYREEENGRGNFPPRFSGLQFPNYSSELNVNALELDDSALYLCASSLLAGGSYEQYFGPGTRLTVT.

This chain connects TRBV3-1 (or the pseudogene TRBV3-2) to TRBJ2-5; 10 bases align to TRBD2. This CDR3 is built from 14 residues. Germline values: CDR1 LGHDT, CDR2 YNNKEL (reference sequence). V was pared by 2 bases and J by 5 bases, with 2 bases of the junction left unmatched. The CDR3 loop reads CASSQQLAGETQYF. CDR3 DNA: TGTGCCAGCAGCCAACAACTAGCGGGGGAGACCCAGTACTTC.

V is TRBV19 and J is TRBJ2-2; 7 bases are a match to TRBD1. Trimming took 4 bases from V and 1 from J; bases not matched to a gene: 3. The CDR3 covers 15 residues. CDR1 and CDR2 from the germline V gene are LNHDA and SQIVND (reference sequence). The CDR3 sequence is CASSTRTGNTGELFF. The CDR3 DNA sequence: TGTGCCAGTAGTACCCGGACAGGGAACACCGGGGAGCTGTTTTTT.